This TCR beta chain was captured by sequencing in a study of T-cell reconstitution after alpha-beta-depleted transplantation in children (TCRdb year 2016). Background for the entire study: T-cell immune reconstitution after TCRalphabeta/CD19-depleted allogeneic hematopoietic cell transplantation in children was quantitatively tracked in the study by means of TCR repertoire profiling. General findings and caveats noted by the study authors: About two months after transplant, the apparently early recovery of alphabetaT-cell counts reportedly depended on just several hundred clones that had expanded rapidly and came from non-depleted graft cells. Over subsequent months, a decline in hyperexpanded clone frequencies was noted, and after one year, T-cell counts and TCRbeta diversity were mostly ascribed to newly produced T cells. In some patients, high TCRbeta diversity at day 60 was attributed to recipient T cells and intrathymic progenitors that had survived conditioning.

This clonotype was seen many times. Its antigen remains undetermined. No much larger clonotype is one base removed from it; base qualities were not supplied. The method was PCR. The sequencer was an Illumina HiSeq 2500. TCR libraries were prepared with molecular barcoding, using unique molecular identifiers to normalize TCRbeta repertoire quantification. TCRdb ran its own pipeline on the public reads, namely fastp trimming at Q25 and MiXCR clone calling, and kept in-frame beta chains. When rows share a CDR3 protein, they turn into one entry using the most common DNA and genes. A total of hundreds of thousands of distinct CDR3 sequences appear in this sample, 15% to 20% of them only once. The ten largest make up around 4.5% of the sample. Deletion took 5 bases off V and 2 bases off J, with a span of 9 bases between the germline ends. Based on the germline V gene, the CDR1 and CDR2 sequences are SQVTM and ANQGSEA. CDR3 length: 13 amino acids, cysteine to phenylalanine. Solely the CDR3 DNA is kept, with 39 bases framed from the first base.

The sample's treatment or condition label, decoded: allogeneic hematopoietic cell transplantation with graft depleted of TCRalphabeta T cells and CD19 B cells. The transplant recipients were children given TCRalphabeta/CD19-depleted allogeneic hematopoietic cell grafts. The rearrangement joined TRBV29-1 to TRBJ2-2; the D gene lacks a confident call. The receptor was derived from a male patient aged 10 to 17 who had a stem cell transplant for acute lymphoblastic leukemia, so the T cells may come from the graft donor. The input for sequencing was PBMCs, mostly from graft donor cells, taken 360 days after TCRalphabeta/CD19-depleted stem cell transplant. The CDR3 reads CSVRRRNTGELFF. DNA sequence: TGCAGCGTTCGGCGGCGCAACACCGGGGAGCTGTTTTTT.